The 5 T cell receptor beta chains below come from one sample, sequenced in a study of glioma-infiltrating T cells after dendritic cell vaccination. Profiled with immunoSEQ multiplex PCR; TCRdb holds only in-frame clones, not every one. In the table there are 100,000 or so clones, 86% of which are singletons. The input for sequencing was blood, taken before dendritic cell vaccination. These receptors were obtained from a human donor with glioblastoma.

This clone showed up just once. The chain combines TRBV29-1 with TRBJ2-1; 8 nucleotides agree with TRBD2. Per the germline V gene, CDR1 is SQVTM and CDR2 is ANQGSEA. This CDR3 contains 13 residues. The V segment lost 4 bases and the J segment 8 bases; nucleotides outside the gene matches: 7. The CDR3 DNA is TGCAGCGTTGTGGGACTAGATGTGGATGAGCAGTTCTTC. The encoded protein is CSVVGLDVDEQFF.

The chain carries TRBV7-2 and TRBJ1-6; no firm D call. The V and J ends lost 2 bases and 10 bases respectively, with 15 bases between them. The CDR3 runs to 15 residues. Per germline, CDR1 SGHTA and CDR2 FQGNSA. This chain's CDR3 is CASSLRPPPQSPLHF. The CDR3 region has the DNA TGTGCCAGCAGCTTACGGCCGCCTCCACAGTCACCCCTCCACTTT.

The chain links TRBV30 to TRBJ2-1, with D unresolved. Germline loops: CDR1 GTSNPN, CDR2 SVGIG (reference sequence). Between the trimmed V and J ends, which lost 3 bases and 7 bases, there was a span of 4 bases. This CDR3 region has 10 residues. For the CDR3, the DNA is TGTGCCTGGAGCCTAAATGAGCAGTTCTTC. Amino acid sequence: CAWSLNEQFF. Complete variable domain (other parts from reference TRBV30 and TRBJ2-1): SQTIHQWPATLVQPVGSPLSLECTVEGTSNPNLYWYRQAAGRGLQLLFYSVGIGQISSEVPQNLSASRPQDRQFILSSKKLLLSDSGFYLCAWSLNEQFFGPGTRLTVL.

For this clone: Germline is not matched at one junction end, which may reflect a read error. The sample contains more than one DNA sequence encoding this CDR3. The chain employs TRBV4-1 and TRBJ2-7; TRBD1 agrees at 8 bases. The germline CDR1 and CDR2 sequences are MGHRA and YSYEKL. CDR3 length equals 15 residues. The CDR3 sequence: CASSQVATDRAEQYF. DNA of the CDR3: TGCGCCAGCAGCCAAGTAGCCACGGACAGGGCCGAGCAATACTTC.

This clone has a handful of counts. The V call is TRBV6-6, the J call TRBJ2-3, with 7 bases identical to TRBD2. The trim removed 7 bases at V and 0 bases at J, leaving 7 bases unmatched. This CDR3 is built from 15 residues. Germline V gene lookup returns CDR1 MNHNY and CDR2 SVGAGI (reference sequence). CDR3 in amino acids: CASTRLAESTDTQYF. CDR3 nucleotides: TGTGCCAGCACCCGACTAGCTGAGAGCACAGATACGCAGTATTTT.